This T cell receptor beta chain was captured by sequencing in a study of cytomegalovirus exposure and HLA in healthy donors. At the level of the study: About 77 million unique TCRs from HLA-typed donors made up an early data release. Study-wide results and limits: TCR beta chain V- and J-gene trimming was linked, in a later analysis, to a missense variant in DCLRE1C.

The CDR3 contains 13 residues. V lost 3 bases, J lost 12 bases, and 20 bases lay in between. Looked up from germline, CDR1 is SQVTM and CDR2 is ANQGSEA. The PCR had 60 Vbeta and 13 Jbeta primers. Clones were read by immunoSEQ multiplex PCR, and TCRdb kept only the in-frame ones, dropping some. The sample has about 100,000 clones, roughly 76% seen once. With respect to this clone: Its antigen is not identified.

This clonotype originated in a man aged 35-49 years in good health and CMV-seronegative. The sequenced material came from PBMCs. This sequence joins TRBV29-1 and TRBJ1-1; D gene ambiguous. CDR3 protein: CSVELYSARESFF. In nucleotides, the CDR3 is TGCAGCGTTGAGCTGTATTCGGCACGGGAATCTTTCTTT.